The next 17 T cell receptor beta chains were all read from a single sample in a study of blood T cell repertoires in COVID-19. The protocol was immunoSEQ multiplex PCR, while the TCRdb copy is restricted to in-frame clones and leaves out a portion. The data show about 210,000 clones, with about 88% seen just once and 4.5% to 5% held by the top ten. Sequencing was carried out using peripheral blood. All receptors derive from a woman older than 75 with acute or convalescent COVID-19.

This chain joins TRBV2 and TRBJ1-2; D ambiguous. CDR3 length equals 16 residues. The germline CDR1 and CDR2 sequences are SNHLY and FYNNEI. With 1 base removed from V and 4 bases from J, the gap between germline ends came to 16 bases. The CDR3 DNA follows: TGTGCCAGCAGTGAAGGGCAGGTAGGCCCCTTCTATGGCTACACCTTC. Its protein product is CASSEGQVGPFYGYTF.

This sequence joins TRBV5-1 and TRBJ1-5, with D possibly TRBD1 on 5 matching bases. The CDR3 consists of 15 residues. Germline CDR1 and CDR2: SGHRS and YFSETQ. Trimming pared 2 bases from V and 0 bases from J, leaving 9 bases between. CDR3 coding DNA: TGCGCCAGCAGCTTAGGACAATCTAGCAATCAGCCCCAGCATTTT. This encodes CASSLGQSSNQPQHF.

The rearrangement uses TRBV19 and TRBJ2-1; D perhaps matches TRBD2 (5 bases). Germline values: CDR1 LNHDA, CDR2 SQIVND (reference sequence). V lost 7 bases and J lost 5, with 15 bases in between. The CDR3 sequence is 14 residues long. The CDR3, as DNA: TGTGCCAGTAAATCAGGCGGGCTGAACAATGAGCAGTTCTTC. Translated: CASKSGGLNNEQFF. The entire variable domain, with the rest obtained from reference TRBV19 and TRBJ2-1, is as follows: DGGITQSPKYLFRKEGQNVTLSCEQNLNHDAMYWYRQDPGQGLRLIYYSQIVNDFQKGDIAEGYSVSREKKESFPLTVTSAQKNPTAFYLCASKSGGLNNEQFFGPGTRLTVL.

The V gene is TRBV3-1 (or the pseudogene TRBV3-2), the J gene TRBJ1-5; D ambiguous. Germline V gene lookup returns CDR1 LGHDT and CDR2 YNNKEL (reference sequence). V lost 4 bases to trimming and J lost 0 bases, with 10 bases between them. The CDR3 runs to 15 residues. CDR3 protein: CASSRGGNSNQPQHF. CDR3 nucleotides: TGTGCCAGCAGCCGTGGCGGCAATAGCAATCAGCCCCAGCATTTT.

The chain joins TRBV4-3 to TRBJ2-1, with 9 bases lining up with TRBD1. The V segment lost 0 bases and the J segment 5 bases; nucleotides outside the gene matches: 5. CDR3 length: 16 amino acids. Per germline, CDR1 LGHNA and CDR2 YSLEER. CDR3 bases: TGCGCCAGCAGCCAAGATATCGGGACAGGGAACAATGAGCAGTTCTTC. The encoded protein is CASSQDIGTGNNEQFF.

The chain links TRBV2 to TRBJ1-5; D remains ambiguous. CDR3 length: 14 amino acids. V was cut by 6 bases and J by 6 bases, with 15 bases left in between. Germline-derived CDR1 and CDR2 are SNHLY and FYNNEI. DNA for the CDR3: TGTGCCAGCAGCGCCACCTTTCCCAGTCAGCCCCAGCATTTT. It encodes CASSATFPSQPQHF.

This clone has more than one count but fewer than ten. The genes are TRBV9 and TRBJ1-2; D unresolved. The CDR3 runs to 12 residues. CDR1 SGDLS and CDR2 YYNGEE come from the germline V gene. Deletions cut 5 bases from V and 8 bases from J, with 13 bases between. CDR3 protein: CASRSTTYGYTF. The CDR3 DNA follows: TGTGCCAGCAGGTCAACGACTTACGGCTACACCTTC. The whole variable domain, filled in from reference TRBV9 and TRBJ1-2, reads DSGVTQTPKHLITATGQRVTLRCSPRSGDLSVYWYQQSLDQGLQFLIQYYNGEERAKGNILERFSAQQFPDLHSELNLSSLELGDSALYFCASRSTTYGYTFGSGTRLTVV.

The chain has TRBV2 and TRBJ1-6; 7 bases agree with TRBD1. The V segment lost 7 bases and the J segment 10 bases; nucleotides outside the gene matches: 7. This CDR3 is 13 amino acids long. Germline loops: CDR1 SNHLY, CDR2 FYNNEI. DNA of the CDR3: TGTGCCAGCACGGGACAGAGTAACTCACCCCTCCACTTT. Residues: CASTGQSNSPLHF.

The chain links TRBV4-3 to TRBJ2-7, with 8 bases matching TRBD2. The CDR3 has 16 amino acids. The germline CDR1 and CDR2 sequences are LGHNA and YSLEER. The V segment lost 4 bases and the J segment 1 base; nucleotides outside the gene matches: 9. The DNA for the CDR3 is TGCGCCAGCAGCCCCCAAATTAGCGGGACTTCCTACGAGCAGTACTTC. The encoded protein is CASSPQISGTSYEQYF.

The chain uses TRBV7-2 and TRBJ2-7; possibly TRBD1 for D (6 bases). The CDR3 spans 17 residues. Germline-derived CDR1 and CDR2 are SGHTA and FQGNSA. Trimming pared 7 bases from V and 0 bases from J, leaving 22 bases between. CDR3 sequence reads: CASTEGPETGISYEQYF. Written as DNA, the CDR3 is TGTGCCAGCACCGAAGGGCCAGAGACAGGCATCTCCTACGAGCAGTACTTC. Based on the CDR3 plus reference TRBV7-2 and TRBJ2-7, the full variable domain is GAGVSQSPSNKVTEKGKDVELRCDPISGHTALYWYRQSLGQGLEFLIYFQGNSAPDKSGLPSDRFSAERTGGSVSTLTIQRTQQEDSAVYLCASTEGPETGISYEQYFGPGTRLTVT.

This rearrangement joins TRBV18 to TRBJ1-1, with TRBD1 as a possible D gene (5 bases). Trimming took off 2 bases at V and 7 bases at J, with 8 bases between the two ends. Germline V CDR1 and CDR2: KGHSH, LQKENI. The CDR3 is 12 residues long. The chain's CDR3 is CASSPGGIEAFF. In DNA form, the CDR3 reads TGTGCCAGCTCACCAGGGGGGATTGAAGCTTTCTTT. The entire variable domain, with the rest obtained from reference TRBV18 and TRBJ1-1, is as follows: NAGVMQNPRHLVRRRGQEARLRCSPMKGHSHVYWYRQLPEEGLKFMVYLQKENIIDESGMPKERFSAEFPKEGPSILRIQQVVRGDSAAYFCASSPGGIEAFFGQGTRLTVV.

V gene TRBV28 combines with J gene TRBJ1-6; TRBD1 is a possible D gene (6 bases). Looked up from germline, CDR1 is MDHEN and CDR2 is SYDVKM. With 6 bases removed from V and 9 bases from J, the gap between germline ends came to 39 bases. The CDR3 totals 22 residues. CDR3 in amino acids: CASSRIRGAKGEFYLGTSPLHF. In DNA, the CDR3 is TGTGCCAGCAGCCGAATTCGGGGGGCGAAGGGGGAATTTTATCTAGGGACTTCACCCCTCCACTTT.

The V and J genes are TRBV29-1 and TRBJ1-1; D uncertain. The CDR3 runs 13 residues. The ends were cut back, 7 bases at V and 0 bases at J, with 12 bases in the middle. CDR1 is SQVTM and CDR2 is ANQGSEA in the germline V gene. The CDR3 protein is CSALRGLNTEAFF. The CDR3 DNA reads as TGCAGCGCCCTGCGAGGCTTGAACACTGAAGCTTTCTTT.

The V call is TRBV28, the J call TRBJ2-7; the match to TRBD1 covers 9 bases. The CDR3 length is 13 residues. V lost 9 bases, J lost 6 bases, and 9 bases stayed unmatched. Germline lookup yields CDR1 MDHEN and CDR2 SYDVKM. CDR3 residues: CASHRTGATEQYF. The CDR3 DNA follows: TGTGCCAGTCACCGGACAGGGGCGACCGAGCAGTACTTC.

This clone showed up just once. CDR3 DNA: TGCGCCAGCAGCTTGCAGGGAAACGAGCAGTACTTC. Translation gives CASSLQGNEQYF. This chain links TRBV5-1 with TRBJ2-7; a weak D match, TRBD1 (5 bases). Germline assignment: CDR1 SGHRS and CDR2 YFSETQ. The CDR3 extends over 12 amino acids. Deletions cut 1 base from V and 5 bases from J, with 7 bases between.

The J gene is TRBJ1-5, the V gene TRBV7-2; D ambiguous. The germline CDR1 and CDR2 sequences are SGHTA and FQGNSA. The germline V and J ends were trimmed by 4 bases and 9 bases, with 13 bases remaining between them. The CDR3 covers 13 residues. CDR3 coding DNA: TGTGCCAGCAGCTCCTCCAACTATGGGCCCCAGCATTTT. Protein: CASSSSNYGPQHF.

This clone was counted only a few times. Here the CDR3 DNA reads TGTGCCAGCAGCTTGACTAGCGGAAACAATGAGCAGTTCTTC. This codes for CASSLTSGNNEQFF. This chain joins TRBV7-2 and TRBJ2-1; TRBD2 matches 9 bases. The germline V gene encodes CDR1 SGHTA and CDR2 FQGNSA. The CDR3 contains 14 residues. With V trimmed by 3 bases and J by 5 bases, 2 bases remained unmatched. Drawing the rest from reference TRBV7-2 and TRBJ2-1, the complete variable domain is GAGVSQSPSNKVTEKGKDVELRCDPISGHTALYWYRQSLGQGLEFLIYFQGNSAPDKSGLPSDRFSAERTGGSVSTLTIQRTQQEDSAVYLCASSLTSGNNEQFFGPGTRLTVL.